The 21 T cell receptor beta chains reported below all come from one sample, sequenced in a study of cytomegalovirus exposure and HLA in healthy donors. The study ran its PCR with 60 Vbeta and 13 Jbeta primers. Clones were read by immunoSEQ multiplex PCR, and TCRdb kept only the in-frame ones, dropping some. The data hold approximately 100,000 clones, with 60% to 85% observed a single time. Sequenced sample: PBMCs. These receptors all come from a woman between 40 and 55 years old in good health and CMV-seropositive.

V usage is TRBV7-2 and J usage is TRBJ2-5; D is ambiguous. CDR1 and CDR2 from the germline V gene are SGHTA and FQGNSA. Deletions cut 2 bases from V and 5 bases from J, with 6 bases between. This CDR3 region has 12 residues. DNA of the CDR3: TGTGCCAGCAGCTTATCGCGGGAGACCCAGTACTTC. It translates to CASSLSRETQYF.

The CDR3 region has the DNA TGTGCCAGCAGCCGAACCGGGGCTGAAGCTTTCTTT. Its translation is CASSRTGAEAFF. V usage is TRBV7-2 and J usage is TRBJ1-1; D unresolved. Germline V gives CDR1 SGHTA, CDR2 FQGNSA. The CDR3 covers 12 residues. V was pared by 5 bases and J by 6 bases, with 10 bases between.

V and J are TRBV10-1 and TRBJ2-1; TRBD1 might be the D (6 bases). This CDR3 contains 13 residues. Between the trimmed V and J ends, which lost 6 bases and 7 bases, there was a span of 13 bases. The germline V gene has CDR1 WNHNN and CDR2 SYGVQD (reference sequence). The CDR3 here is CASSSSGANEQFF. CDR3 DNA sequence: TGCGCCAGCAGCTCATCAGGGGCGAATGAGCAGTTCTTC.

This clone has just one count. The rearrangement links TRBV10-3 to TRBJ2-3; 10 bases map to TRBD2. The V gene's germline CDR1 is ENHRY and CDR2 SYGVKD. Germline trimming cut 6 bases from V and 5 bases from J; bases unmatched to any gene: 2. CDR3 length: 13 amino acids. In DNA, the CDR3 is TGTGCCATCAGCCTAGCGGGGGAAGATACGCAGTATTTT. This translates into CAISLAGEDTQYF.

This clone was found a few times. The rearrangement joins TRBV5-1 to TRBJ2-4; D is possibly TRBD1 (5 bases). V was clipped by 4 bases and J by 5 bases, with 13 bases between them. Looked up from germline, CDR1 is SGHRS and CDR2 is YFSETQ. The CDR3 has 14 amino acids. The CDR3 sequence is CASSPREGQNIQYF. CDR3 coding DNA: TGCGCCAGCAGCCCCAGGGAAGGCCAAAACATTCAGTACTTC.

The V gene is TRBV7-9, the J gene TRBJ2-5, with 11 positions matching TRBD2. Per the germline V gene, CDR1 is SEHNR and CDR2 is FQNEAQ (reference sequence). V was pared by 6 bases and J by 2 bases, with 14 bases of the junction left unmatched. The CDR3 has 18 amino acids. Written as DNA, the CDR3 is TGTGCCAGCAGTCGGTCCTGGGGCCGGACTAGCGGGCAAGAGACCCAGTACTTC. It translates to CASSRSWGRTSGQETQYF.

The J gene is TRBJ2-7, the V gene TRBV7-2; D possibly corresponds to TRBD1 (5 bases). This CDR3 is built from 14 residues. Germline CDR1 reads SGHTA; CDR2 reads FQGNSA. Trimming removed 2 bases from V and 6 bases from J, with 14 bases in between. This CDR3 is CASSLSTGKGEQYF. The CDR3 DNA follows: TGTGCCAGCAGCTTAAGTACAGGAAAGGGCGAGCAGTACTTC.

The chain joins TRBV18 to TRBJ2-2; 7 bases are a match to TRBD1. Unmatched junction bases numbered 2, after V lost 1 base and J lost 0 bases. The CDR3 has 16 amino acids. Germline V lookup: CDR1 KGHSH, CDR2 LQKENI. The CDR3 sequence is CASSPRGQANTGELFF. The CDR3 bases are TGTGCCAGCTCACCACGAGGACAGGCGAACACCGGGGAGCTGTTTTTT.

The chain uses TRBV5-1 and TRBJ1-1, with D unclear. V lost 0 bases to trimming and J lost 0 bases, with 12 bases between them. Germline V gene sequence: CDR1 SGHRS, CDR2 YFSETQ. The CDR3 runs 16 residues. CDR3 in amino acids: CASSLAVLRLNTEAFF. The CDR3 DNA reads as TGCGCCAGCAGCTTGGCCGTCTTACGGTTGAACACTGAAGCTTTCTTT.

The chain recombines TRBV25-1 with TRBJ1-2, with TRBD1 as a possible D gene (6 bases). V was pared by 5 bases and J by 6 bases, with 10 bases between. Germline lookup yields CDR1 MGHDK and CDR2 SYGVNS. The CDR3 loop spans 12 amino acids. Here the CDR3 DNA reads TGTGCCAGCAGTTGGACAGACCATGGCTACACCTTC. Translated: CASSWTDHGYTF.

This clone was recorded a few times. The chain combines TRBV19 with TRBJ2-1; D ambiguous. The V gene lost 5 bases and the J gene lost 0 bases, with 14 bases spanning the gap. Germline lookup yields CDR1 LNHDA and CDR2 SQIVND (reference sequence). This CDR3 region has 16 residues. This chain's CDR3 is CASSAIQISSYNEQFF. In nucleotides, the CDR3 is TGTGCCAGTAGTGCGATACAGATTAGCTCCTACAATGAGCAGTTCTTC.

This rearrangement joins TRBV2 to TRBJ2-7; 12 bases agree with TRBD1. V was pared by 7 bases and J by 4 bases, with 8 bases of the junction left unmatched. Germline lookup yields CDR1 SNHLY and CDR2 FYNNEI. The CDR3 has 15 residues. CDR3 bases: TGTGCCAGCACCCTGGGACAGGGGGCGCGGTACGAGCAGTACTTC. It yields the protein CASTLGQGARYEQYF.

The rearrangement links TRBV2 to TRBJ1-2; D uncertain. The V end was cut by 11 bases, the J end by 0 bases, with 16 bases between. The CDR3 runs 14 residues. Germline-derived CDR1 and CDR2 are SNHLY and FYNNEI. DNA of the CDR3: TGTGCCGGTACAGACCCACCCGCTAACTATGGCTACACCTTC. Translated, it gives CAGTDPPANYGYTF.

The CDR3 region has the DNA TGTGCCAGCAGTAAACGGGACTTCAGTGGGACAGATACGCAGTATTTT. As protein: CASSKRDFSGTDTQYF. V is TRBV27 and J is TRBJ2-3; D perhaps matches TRBD2 (6 bases). Germline loops: CDR1 MNHEY, CDR2 SMNVEV (reference sequence). The CDR3 totals 16 residues. Between the trimmed V and J ends, which lost 5 bases and 3 bases, there was a span of 18 bases.

CDR3 protein: CASSPLAGGGQGTQYF. DNA of the CDR3: TGTGCCAGCAGTCCACTAGCGGGGGGAGGTCAGGGTACGCAGTATTTT. This rearrangement joins TRBV2 to TRBJ2-3; TRBD2 agrees at 12 bases. Germline CDR1 reads SNHLY; CDR2 reads FYNNEI. V shed 5 bases and J 8 bases; nucleotides not matched to a gene: 11. The CDR3 spans 16 residues.

The rearrangement uses TRBV10-2 and TRBJ2-5, with 11 bases fitting TRBD2. V shed 6 bases and J 5 bases; nucleotides not matched to a gene: 2. The germline gives CDR1 WSHSY, CDR2 SAAADI. The CDR3 has 13 amino acids. The CDR3 reads CASRIAGGETQYF. The CDR3 DNA sequence: TGCGCCAGCAGAATAGCGGGGGGGGAGACCCAGTACTTC.

The chain couples TRBV4-1 to TRBJ1-6, with 7 bases identical to TRBD1. CDR3 length: 16 amino acids. The trim removed 1 base at V and 3 bases at J, leaving 3 bases unmatched. Germline V gene sequence: CDR1 MGHRA, CDR2 YSYEKL. The CDR3 DNA reads TGCGCCAGCAGCCAAGGGCAGGGGGTCTATAATTCACCCCTCCACTTT. Translating gives CASSQGQGVYNSPLHF.

This chain uses TRBV18 with TRBJ2-3; tentatively, D is TRBD2 (6 bases). The CDR3 runs 15 residues. V lost 5 bases, J lost 8 bases, and 20 bases lay in between. In germline, CDR1 is KGHSH, CDR2 LQKENI. The CDR3 DNA sequence: TGTGCCAGCTCAACCGGGACTGGCTCTGGGGGTACGCAGTATTTT. Translated: CASSTGTGSGGTQYF.

CDR3 in DNA: TGTGCCTGGAGTCGGCCAGGGGGTCCCTACAATGAGCAGTTCTTC. This sequence encodes CAWSRPGGPYNEQFF. This sequence joins TRBV30 and TRBJ2-1; 7 positions match TRBD1. The CDR3 contains 15 residues. From germline, CDR1 is GTSNPN and CDR2 SVGIG (reference sequence). Trimming at V came to 2 bases and at J to 2 bases, leaving 6 bases not matched to a gene. The full variable domain, in which reference TRBV30 and TRBJ2-1 provide the parts outside the CDR3, is SQTIHQWPATLVQPVGSPLSLECTVEGTSNPNLYWYRQAAGRGLQLLFYSVGIGQISSEVPQNLSASRPQDRQFILSSKKLLLSDSGFYLCAWSRPGGPYNEQFFGPGTRLTVL.

This clone was counted only a few times. V gene TRBV6-1 combines with J gene TRBJ1-1; 8 bases line up with TRBD1. CDR3 length: 15 residues. Germline V gene sequence: CDR1 MNHNS, CDR2 SASEGT. V trimming: 1 base; J trimming: 5 bases; junction bases outside the gene matches: 6. CDR3 region: CASSEGTGWGTEAFF. The CDR3 region has the DNA TGTGCCAGCAGTGAAGGGACAGGGTGGGGGACTGAAGCTTTCTTT.

In its sample, this clone was seen a few times. The chain has TRBV4-1 and TRBJ1-1; D gene uncertain. In germline, CDR1 is MGHRA, CDR2 YSYEKL. The V and J ends lost 0 bases and 11 bases respectively, with 19 bases between them. The CDR3 length is 15 residues. The CDR3 protein is CASSQDRTFARVAFF. The DNA of the CDR3 is TGCGCCAGCAGCCAAGACAGGACCTTCGCGAGGGTTGCTTTCTTT.